This note documents a single T cell receptor (beta chain) sequence. Germline V CDR1 and CDR2: SQVTM, ANQGSEA. The V end lost 1 base, the J end lost 0 bases, and 12 bases lay between the germline ends. CDR3 length equals 15 residues. The sample belongs to a study of blood T cell repertoires in COVID-19. Overall study: The analysed material was cDNA or gDNA that came from T cells, B-cell-depleted T cells, or PBMCs.

Using immunoSEQ multiplex PCR, the repertoire was profiled, and TCRdb retains in-frame clones only, with some absent. Of 150,000 or so clones listed, approximately 88% are singletons. Input material: peripheral blood. The TCR comes from a human donor in a cohort sampled during active COVID-19. The rearrangement joins TRBV29-1 to TRBJ1-2, with D possibly matching TRBD1 (5 bases). The CDR3 is CSVEGEAQANYGYTF. CDR3 DNA: TGCAGCGTTGAAGGCGAGGCACAGGCTAACTATGGCTACACCTTC.